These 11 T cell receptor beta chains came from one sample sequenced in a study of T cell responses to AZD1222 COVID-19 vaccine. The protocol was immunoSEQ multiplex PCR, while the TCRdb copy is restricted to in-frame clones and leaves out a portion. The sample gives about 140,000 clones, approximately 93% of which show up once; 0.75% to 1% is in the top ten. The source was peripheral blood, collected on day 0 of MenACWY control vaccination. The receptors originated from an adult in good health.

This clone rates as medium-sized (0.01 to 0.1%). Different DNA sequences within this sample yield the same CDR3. The DNA for the CDR3 is TGTGCCAGCAGCCAAGATAGAGGGAACACTGAAGCTTTCTTT. Protein sequence: CASSQDRGNTEAFF. The chain uses TRBV3-1 (or the pseudogene TRBV3-2) and TRBJ1-1; D gene unclear. V lost 0 bases and J lost 1, with 6 bases in between. Germline CDR1 LGHDT, CDR2 YNNKEL (reference sequence). CDR3 length: 14 residues.

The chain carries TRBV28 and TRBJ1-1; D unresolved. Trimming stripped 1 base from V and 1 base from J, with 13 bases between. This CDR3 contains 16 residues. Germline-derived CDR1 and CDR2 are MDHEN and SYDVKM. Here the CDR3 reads CASSLYGDPQNTEAFF. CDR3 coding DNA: TGTGCCAGCAGTTTATACGGCGATCCGCAGAACACTGAAGCTTTCTTT.

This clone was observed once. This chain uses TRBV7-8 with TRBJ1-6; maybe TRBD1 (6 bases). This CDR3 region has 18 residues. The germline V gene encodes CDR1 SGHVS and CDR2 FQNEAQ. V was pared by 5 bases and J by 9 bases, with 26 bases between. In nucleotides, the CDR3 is TGTGCCAGCAGCCTCCGGGACAATGGCGTGCGTGATTTTTCACCCCTCCACTTT. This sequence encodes CASSLRDNGVRDFSPLHF.

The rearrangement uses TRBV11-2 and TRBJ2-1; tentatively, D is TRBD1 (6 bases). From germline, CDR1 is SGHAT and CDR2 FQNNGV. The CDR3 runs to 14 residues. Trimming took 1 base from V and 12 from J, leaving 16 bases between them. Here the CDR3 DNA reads TGTGCCAGCAGCTTAGCTCACAGGGCCCAGGGGCAGTTCTTC. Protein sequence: CASSLAHRAQGQFF.

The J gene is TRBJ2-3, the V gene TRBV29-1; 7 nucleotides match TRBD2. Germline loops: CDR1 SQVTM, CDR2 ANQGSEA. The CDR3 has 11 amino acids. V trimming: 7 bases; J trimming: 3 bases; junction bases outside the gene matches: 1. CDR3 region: CSGGGTDTQYF. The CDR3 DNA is TGCAGCGGGGGGGGGACAGATACGCAGTATTTT.

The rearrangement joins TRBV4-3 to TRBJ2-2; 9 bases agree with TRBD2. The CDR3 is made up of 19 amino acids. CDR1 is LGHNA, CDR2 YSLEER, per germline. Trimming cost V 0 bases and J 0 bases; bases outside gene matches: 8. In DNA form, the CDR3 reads TGCGCCAGCAGCCAAGATCGGGGTAGCGGGGGCCCGAACACCGGGGAGCTGTTTTTT. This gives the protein CASSQDRGSGGPNTGELFF.

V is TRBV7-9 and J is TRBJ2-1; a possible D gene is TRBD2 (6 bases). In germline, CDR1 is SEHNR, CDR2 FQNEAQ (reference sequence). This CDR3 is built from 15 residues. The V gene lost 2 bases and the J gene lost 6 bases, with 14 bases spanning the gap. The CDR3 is CASSLPFRLGNEQFF. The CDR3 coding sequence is TGTGCCAGCAGCTTACCATTTCGACTAGGCAATGAGCAGTTCTTC.

The CDR3 here is CASSPQTGGETQYF. In DNA, the CDR3 is TGTGCCAGCAGCCCCCAGACAGGGGGAGAGACCCAGTACTTC. The chain uses TRBV6-5 and TRBJ2-5; 9 nucleotides agree with TRBD1. From germline, CDR1 is MNHEY and CDR2 SVGAGI. V shed 6 bases, J shed 4 bases, and the junction held 6 bases outside the gene matches. The CDR3 runs 14 residues.

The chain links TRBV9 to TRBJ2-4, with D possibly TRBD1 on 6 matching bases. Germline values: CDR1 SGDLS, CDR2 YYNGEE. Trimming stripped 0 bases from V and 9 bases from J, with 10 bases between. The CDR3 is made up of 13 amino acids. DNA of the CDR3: TGTGCCAGCAGCGTAGACAGGGTTGGCATTCAGTACTTC. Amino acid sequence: CASSVDRVGIQYF.

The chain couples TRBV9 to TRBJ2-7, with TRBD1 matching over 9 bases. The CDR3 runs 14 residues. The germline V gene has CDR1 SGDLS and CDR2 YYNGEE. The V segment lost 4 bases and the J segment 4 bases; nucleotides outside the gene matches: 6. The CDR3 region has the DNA TGTGCCAGCAGCCCTCGGGACAGGGCGTACGAGCAGTACTTC. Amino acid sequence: CASSPRDRAYEQYF.

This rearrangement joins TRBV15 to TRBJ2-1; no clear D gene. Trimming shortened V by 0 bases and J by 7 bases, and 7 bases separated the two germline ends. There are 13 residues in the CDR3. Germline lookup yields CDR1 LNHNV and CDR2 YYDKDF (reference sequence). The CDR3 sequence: CATSRELQNEQFF. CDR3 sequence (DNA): TGTGCCACCAGCAGAGAGCTCCAGAATGAGCAGTTCTTC. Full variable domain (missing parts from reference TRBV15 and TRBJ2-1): DAMVIQNPRYQVTQFGKPVTLSCSQTLNHNVMYWYQQKSSQAPKLLFHYYDKDFNNEADTPDNFQSRRPNTSFCFLDIRSPGLGDTAMYLCATSRELQNEQFFGPGTRLTVL.